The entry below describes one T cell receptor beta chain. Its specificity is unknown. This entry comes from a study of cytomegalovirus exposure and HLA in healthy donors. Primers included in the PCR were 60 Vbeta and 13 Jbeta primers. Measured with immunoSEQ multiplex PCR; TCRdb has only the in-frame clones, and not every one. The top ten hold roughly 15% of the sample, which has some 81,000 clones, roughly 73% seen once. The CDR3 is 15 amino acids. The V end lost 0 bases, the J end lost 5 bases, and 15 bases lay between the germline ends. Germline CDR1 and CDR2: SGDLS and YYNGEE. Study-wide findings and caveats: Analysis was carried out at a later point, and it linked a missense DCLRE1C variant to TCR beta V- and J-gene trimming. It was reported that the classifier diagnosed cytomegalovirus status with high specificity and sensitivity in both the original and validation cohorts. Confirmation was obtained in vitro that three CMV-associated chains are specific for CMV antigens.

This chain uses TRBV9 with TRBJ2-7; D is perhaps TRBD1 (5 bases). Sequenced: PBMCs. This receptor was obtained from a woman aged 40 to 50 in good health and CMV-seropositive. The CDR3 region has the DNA TGTGCCAGCAGCGTAGGAGTTCAGGGCACGCACGAGCAGTACTTC. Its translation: CASSVGVQGTHEQYF.